Following are 5 T cell receptor beta chains from one sample sequenced in a study of cytomegalovirus exposure and HLA in healthy donors. The PCR made use of 60 Vbeta and 13 Jbeta primers. Repertoires were generated with immunoSEQ multiplex PCR, while TCRdb's copy carries only in-frame clones and drops some. The data hold about 160,000 clones, with about 76% observed a single time. The sequencing input was PBMCs. The receptors here all came from a woman aged 40 to 50 in good health and CMV-seropositive.

The rearrangement links TRBV5-1 to TRBJ2-5; 11 nucleotides line up with TRBD2. The V gene end was trimmed by 1 base and the J gene end by 5 bases; junction bases not matched to a gene: 7. Per germline, CDR1 SGHRS and CDR2 YFSETQ. The CDR3 contains 16 residues. CDR3 bases: TGCGCCAGCAGCTTGATAGCGGGGGGGTCCGGGGAGACCCAGTACTTC. It specifies CASSLIAGGSGETQYF.

The chain joins TRBV27 to TRBJ2-5; TRBD2 matches 7 bases. V was clipped by 8 bases and J by 5 bases; unmatched bases: 11. The CDR3 consists of 14 residues. Germline CDR1 and CDR2: MNHEY and SMNVEV (reference sequence). The DNA of the CDR3 is TGTGCCAGCCATCGAATTGGGGGAGGGGAGACCCAGTACTTC. Its translation: CASHRIGGGETQYF.

This clone has at least ten counts. The CDR3 loop reads CASSPEWVNTEAFF. DNA of the CDR3: TGTGCCAGTAGTCCGGAGTGGGTGAACACTGAAGCTTTCTTT. This chain links TRBV19 with TRBJ1-1; D remains unclear. The CDR3 length is 14 residues. Trimming took off 5 bases at V and 0 bases at J, with 10 bases between the two ends. CDR1 and CDR2 (germline): LNHDA, SQIVND (reference sequence).

This clone appeared a few times. This chain uses TRBV11-3 with TRBJ1-1, with 10 nucleotides matching TRBD1. This CDR3 has 17 residues. The ends lost 4 bases at V and 2 bases at J; junction bases unmatched: 10. CDR1 and CDR2 from the germline V gene are SGHNT and YENEEA. The CDR3 loop reads CASSWGTGAPSNTEAFF. CDR3 nucleotide sequence: TGTGCCAGCAGCTGGGGGACAGGGGCTCCCTCAAACACTGAAGCTTTCTTT. Based on the CDR3 plus reference TRBV11-3 and TRBJ1-1, the full variable domain is EAGVVQSPRYKIIEKKQPVAFWCNPISGHNTLYWYLQNLGQGPELLIRYENEEAVDDSQLPKDRFSAERLKGVDSTLKIQPAELGDSAVYLCASSWGTGAPSNTEAFFGQGTRLTVV.

A few counts support this clone. This chain uses TRBV5-1 with TRBJ2-1, with 15 bases aligning to TRBD2. Germline V gene lookup returns CDR1 SGHRS and CDR2 YFSETQ. CDR3 size: 16 residues. V was pared by 4 bases and J by 7 bases, with 6 bases of the junction left unmatched. The DNA for the CDR3 is TGCGCCAGCAGCCCTCGGACTAGCGGGAGGGTTAATGAGCAGTTCTTC. Residues: CASSPRTSGRVNEQFF.